This T cell receptor beta chain was profiled in a study of T cell responses to AZD1222 COVID-19 vaccine. Study summary: The study pooled second doses at about 4 or about 12 weeks.

Germline trimming cut 1 base from V and 5 bases from J; bases unmatched to any gene: 8. The CDR3 consists of 16 residues. CDR1 and CDR2 (germline): KGHSH, LQKENI. The data were produced by immunoSEQ multiplex PCR, yet TCRdb's version contains in-frame clones alone and is incomplete. Counted here are 150,000 or so clones, roughly 87% occurring once; the ten biggest clones make up 4.5% to 6.5%. In regard to this clone: Its cognate antigen is unknown.

Regarding the study as a whole: At baseline, just six or seven AZD1222 recipients tested seropositive.

The V call is TRBV18, the J call TRBJ2-1, with 7 bases fitting TRBD2. This TCR was sampled from an adult in good health. Sample: peripheral blood, taken on day 0 of AZD1222 vaccination. CDR3 DNA sequence: TGTGCCAGCTCACCACAAGGGACTATCACCGACAATGAGCAGTTCTTC. This encodes CASSPQGTITDNEQFF.